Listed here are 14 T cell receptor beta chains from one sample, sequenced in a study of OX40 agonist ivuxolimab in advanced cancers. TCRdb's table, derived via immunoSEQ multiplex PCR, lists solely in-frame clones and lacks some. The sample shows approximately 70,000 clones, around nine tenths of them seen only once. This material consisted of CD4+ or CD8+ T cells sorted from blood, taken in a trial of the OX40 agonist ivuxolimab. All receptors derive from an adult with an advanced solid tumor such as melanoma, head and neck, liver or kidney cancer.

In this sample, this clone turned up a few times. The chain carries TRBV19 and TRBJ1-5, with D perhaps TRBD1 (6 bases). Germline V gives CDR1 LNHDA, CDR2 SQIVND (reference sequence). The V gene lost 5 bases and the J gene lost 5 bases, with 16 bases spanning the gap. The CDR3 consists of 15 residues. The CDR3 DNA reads TGTGCCAGTAGTGGACCCACAGGGAATTATCAGCCCCAGCATTTT. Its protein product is CASSGPTGNYQPQHF.

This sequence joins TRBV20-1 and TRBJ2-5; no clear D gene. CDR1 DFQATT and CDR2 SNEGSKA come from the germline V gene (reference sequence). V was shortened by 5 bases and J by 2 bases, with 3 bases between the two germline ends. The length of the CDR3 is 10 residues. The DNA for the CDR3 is TGCAGTGCTCCTCAAGAGACCCAGTACTTC. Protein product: CSAPQETQYF.

The CDR3 coding sequence is TGTGCCAGCAGCGAGGACAGTGATGATCTACCCCAGCATTTT. The encoded protein is CASSEDSDDLPQHF. The chain links TRBV5-5 to TRBJ1-5; D might be TRBD1 (6 bases). V lost 4 bases to trimming and J lost 10 bases, with 18 bases between them. Per the germline V gene, CDR1 is SGHKS and CDR2 is YYEKEE (reference sequence). This CDR3 contains 14 residues.

CDR3 region: CASSSGPGGSYGYTF. The CDR3 coding sequence is TGTGCCAGCAGTTCCGGACCGGGAGGTAGCTATGGCTACACCTTC. The rearrangement links TRBV28 to TRBJ1-2; D ambiguous. V lost 4 bases to trimming and J lost 4 bases, with 16 bases between them. The length of the CDR3 is 15 residues. Germline CDR1 is MDHEN and CDR2 is SYDVKM.

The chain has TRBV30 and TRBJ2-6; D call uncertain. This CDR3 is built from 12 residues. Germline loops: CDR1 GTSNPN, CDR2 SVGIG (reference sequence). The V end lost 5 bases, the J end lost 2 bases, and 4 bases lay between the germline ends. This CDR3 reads CAWGTGANVLTF. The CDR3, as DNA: TGTGCCTGGGGAACTGGGGCCAACGTCCTGACTTTC. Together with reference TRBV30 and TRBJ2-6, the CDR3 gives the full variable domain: SQTIHQWPATLVQPVGSPLSLECTVEGTSNPNLYWYRQAAGRGLQLLFYSVGIGQISSEVPQNLSASRPQDRQFILSSKKLLLSDSGFYLCAWGTGANVLTFGAGSRLTVL.

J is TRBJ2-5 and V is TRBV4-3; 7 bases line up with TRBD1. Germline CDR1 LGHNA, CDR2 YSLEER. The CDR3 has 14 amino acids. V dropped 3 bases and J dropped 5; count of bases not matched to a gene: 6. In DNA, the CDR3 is TGCGCCAGCAGCCAGGGTACAGGGGAGGAGACCCAGTACTTC. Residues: CASSQGTGEETQYF.

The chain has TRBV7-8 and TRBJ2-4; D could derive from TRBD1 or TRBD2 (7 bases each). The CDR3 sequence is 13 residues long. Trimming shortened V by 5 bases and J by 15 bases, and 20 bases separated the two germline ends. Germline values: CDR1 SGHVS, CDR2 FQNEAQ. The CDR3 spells CASSKTTGDYSYF. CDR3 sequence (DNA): TGTGCCAGCAGCAAGACCACAGGGGACTATTCGTACTTC.

The CDR3: CASSLGGLSNEQFF. In DNA form, the CDR3 reads TGTGCCAGCAGCTTAGGCGGTCTCTCCAATGAGCAGTTCTTC. The chain combines TRBV11-2 with TRBJ2-1; D is ambiguous. Trimming shortened V by 1 base and J by 6 bases, and 10 bases separated the two germline ends. This CDR3 spans 14 amino acids. The V gene's germline CDR1 is SGHAT and CDR2 FQNNGV. Based on the CDR3 plus reference TRBV11-2 and TRBJ2-1, the full variable domain is EAGVAQSPRYKIIEKRQSVAFWCNPISGHATLYWYQQILGQGPKLLIQFQNNGVVDDSQLPKDRFSAERLKGVDSTLKIQPAKLEDSAVYLCASSLGGLSNEQFFGPGTRLTVL.

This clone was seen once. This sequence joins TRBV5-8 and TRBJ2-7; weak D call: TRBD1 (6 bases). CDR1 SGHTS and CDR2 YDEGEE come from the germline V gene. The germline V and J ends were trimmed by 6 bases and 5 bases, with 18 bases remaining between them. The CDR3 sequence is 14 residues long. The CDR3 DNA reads TGTGCCAGCATCAATCCGGGACAACGCGACGAGCAGTACTTC. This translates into CASINPGQRDEQYF. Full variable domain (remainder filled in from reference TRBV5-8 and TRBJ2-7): EAGVTQSPTHLIKTRGQQATLRCSPISGHTSVYWYQQALGLGLQFLLWYDEGEERNRGNFPPRFSGRQFPNYSSELNVNALELEDSALYLCASINPGQRDEQYFGPGTRLTVT.

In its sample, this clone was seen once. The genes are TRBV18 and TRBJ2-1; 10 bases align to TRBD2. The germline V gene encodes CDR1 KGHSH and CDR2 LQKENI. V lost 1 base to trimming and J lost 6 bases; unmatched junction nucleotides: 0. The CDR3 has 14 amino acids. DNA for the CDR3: TGTGCCAGCTCACCACAGCGGGAGGGCAATGAGCAGTTCTTC. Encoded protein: CASSPQREGNEQFF.

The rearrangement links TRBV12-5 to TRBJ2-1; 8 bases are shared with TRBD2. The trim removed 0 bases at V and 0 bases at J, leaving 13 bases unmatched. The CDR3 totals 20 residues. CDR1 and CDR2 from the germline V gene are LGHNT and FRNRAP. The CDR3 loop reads CASGLVLKLAEWSSYNEQFF. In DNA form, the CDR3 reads TGTGCTAGTGGTTTGGTACTGAAACTAGCGGAGTGGAGCTCCTACAATGAGCAGTTCTTC.

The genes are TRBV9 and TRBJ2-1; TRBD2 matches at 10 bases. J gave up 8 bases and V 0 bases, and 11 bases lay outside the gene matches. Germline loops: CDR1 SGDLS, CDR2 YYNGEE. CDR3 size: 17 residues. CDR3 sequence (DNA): TGTGCCAGCAGCGTAGACGCAGCGGGAGGGCCTAGAGATGAGCAGTTCTTC. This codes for CASSVDAAGGPRDEQFF. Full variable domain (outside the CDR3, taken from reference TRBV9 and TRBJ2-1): DSGVTQTPKHLITATGQRVTLRCSPRSGDLSVYWYQQSLDQGLQFLIQYYNGEERAKGNILERFSAQQFPDLHSELNLSSLELGDSALYFCASSVDAAGGPRDEQFFGPGTRLTVL.

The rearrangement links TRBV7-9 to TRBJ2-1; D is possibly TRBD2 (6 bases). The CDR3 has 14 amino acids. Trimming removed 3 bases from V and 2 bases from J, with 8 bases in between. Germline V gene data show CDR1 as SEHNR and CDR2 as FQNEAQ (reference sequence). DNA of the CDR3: TGTGCCAGCAGCTTTCTAGCGCCCTACAATGAGCAGTTCTTC. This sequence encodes CASSFLAPYNEQFF.

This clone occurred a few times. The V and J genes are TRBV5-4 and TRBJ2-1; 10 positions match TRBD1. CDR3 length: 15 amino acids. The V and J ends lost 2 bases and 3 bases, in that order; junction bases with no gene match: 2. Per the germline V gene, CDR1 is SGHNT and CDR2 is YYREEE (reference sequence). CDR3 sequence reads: CASSFRTGGYNEQFF. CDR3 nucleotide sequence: TGTGCCAGCAGCTTTAGGACAGGGGGCTACAATGAGCAGTTCTTC.